These 21 T cell receptor beta chains originate from one sample sequenced in a study of blood T cell repertoires in COVID-19. The data were produced by immunoSEQ multiplex PCR, yet TCRdb's version contains in-frame clones alone and is incomplete. The sample has some 15,000 clones, about 90% seen once; the top ten hold 3% to 4%. Sequencing input: peripheral blood. The receptors shown here come from a human donor in a cohort sampled during active COVID-19.

CDR3 nucleotides: TGTGCCAGCAGCCGTCCCGGGACAGGGGTTGAGCAGTACTTC. Translation gives CASSRPGTGVEQYF. The chain recombines TRBV11-2 with TRBJ2-7, with 10 bases aligning to TRBD1. J gave up 7 bases and V 5 bases, and 8 bases lay outside the gene matches. CDR1 and CDR2 from the germline V gene are SGHAT and FQNNGV. The CDR3 extends over 14 amino acids.

This chain uses TRBV15 with TRBJ2-7, with a tentative D call TRBD1 (6 bases). The CDR3 is 13 residues long. Trimming took off 1 base at V and 6 bases at J, with 10 bases between the two ends. CDR1 is LNHNV, CDR2 YYDKDF, per germline (reference sequence). CDR3 sequence reads: CATSRVDRREQYF. The CDR3 DNA reads as TGTGCCACCAGCAGAGTTGACAGGCGCGAGCAGTACTTC.

The V call is TRBV11-2, the J call TRBJ2-7, with 9 positions matching TRBD1. V trimming: 8 bases; J trimming: 5 bases; junction bases outside the gene matches: 10. The CDR3 loop spans 14 amino acids. CDR1 and CDR2 (germline): SGHAT, FQNNGV. Here the CDR3 reads CASGQGTGSHEQYF. The DNA for the CDR3 is TGTGCCAGCGGGCAAGGGACAGGGTCCCACGAGCAGTACTTC.

This clone was seen just once. The chain uses TRBV12-3 or TRBV12-4 and TRBJ2-3; D unresolved. The CDR3 length is 13 residues. With 6 bases removed from V and 3 bases from J, the gap between germline ends came to 10 bases. CDR3 nucleotide sequence: TGTGCCAGCAGCCCTCCCTCTACAGATACGCAGTATTTT. This sequence encodes CASSPPSTDTQYF.

The chain is built from TRBV6-6 and TRBJ2-2; the match to TRBD2 covers 7 bases. V lost 8 bases and J lost 4; bases outside the gene matches: 1. The CDR3 length is 12 residues. CDR1 and CDR2 (germline): MNHNY, SVGAGI (reference sequence). CDR3 nucleotides: TGTGCCAGCTTAGCGGGCACCGGGGAGCTGTTTTTT. Its protein product is CASLAGTGELFF.

This clone has just a few counts. This chain's CDR3 is CASSPPELGTGFLNEQYF. The CDR3 DNA follows: TGTGCCAGCTCACCACCGGAGTTAGGGACAGGGTTTTTAAACGAGCAGTACTTC. The chain combines TRBV18 with TRBJ2-7; 9 nucleotides match TRBD1. V shed 0 bases, J shed 5 bases, and the junction held 14 bases outside the gene matches. Germline CDR1 KGHSH, CDR2 LQKENI. The CDR3 spans 18 residues.

This chain joins TRBV3-1 (or the pseudogene TRBV3-2) and TRBJ1-2, with D perhaps matching TRBD1 (6 bases). The CDR3 is 15 residues long. Looked up from germline, CDR1 is LGHDT and CDR2 is YNNKEL (reference sequence). Trimming took 3 bases from V and 8 from J, leaving 19 bases between them. CDR3 bases: TGTGCCAGCAGCCAGACACCCACAGGGTTGGCAGGCTACACCTTC. Translating gives CASSQTPTGLAGYTF.

This chain connects TRBV19 to TRBJ1-5, with 10 bases that match TRBD1. Germline V gene sequence: CDR1 LNHDA, CDR2 SQIVND (reference sequence). V lost 7 bases, J lost 9 bases, and 18 bases stayed unmatched. This CDR3 spans 17 amino acids. CDR3 loop: CASTDSEMGDRGRPQHF. The CDR3 nucleotides are TGTGCCAGTACCGATTCGGAGATGGGGGACAGGGGTCGGCCCCAGCATTTT.

The chain joins TRBV5-6 to TRBJ1-5; unclear D gene. With 4 bases removed from V and 6 bases from J, the gap between germline ends came to 17 bases. The CDR3 covers 15 residues. Per germline, CDR1 SGHDT and CDR2 YYEEEE. CDR3 in amino acids: CASSRVGRPGQPQHF. In nucleotides, the CDR3 is TGTGCCAGCAGCCGTGTGGGGAGGCCCGGTCAGCCCCAGCATTTT.

CDR3 sequence reads: CSAPRQETQYF. As DNA, the CDR3 is TGCAGTGCTCCGCGCCAAGAGACCCAGTACTTC. The genes are TRBV20-1 and TRBJ2-5, with unresolved D. This CDR3 spans 11 amino acids. The V end was cut by 5 bases, the J end by 1 base, with 5 bases between. Germline lookup yields CDR1 DFQATT and CDR2 SNEGSKA (reference sequence).

CDR3 in amino acids: CASSLDNEQFF. CDR3 bases: TGTGCCAGCAGCCTCGACAATGAGCAGTTCTTC. The chain links TRBV7-2 to TRBJ2-1; D is unclear. The CDR3 runs 11 residues. Germline lookup yields CDR1 SGHTA and CDR2 FQGNSA. V lost 5 bases and J lost 5, with 4 bases in between.

CDR3 protein: CASSLETGTTAGELFF. Here the CDR3 DNA reads TGTGCCAGCAGCTTGGAGACAGGGACGACCGCCGGGGAGCTGTTTTTT. This chain links TRBV5-6 with TRBJ2-2, with TRBD1 identical over 7 bases. Trimming cost V 0 bases and J 6 bases; bases outside gene matches: 8. The CDR3 length is 16 residues. Germline CDR1 and CDR2: SGHDT and YYEEEE.

This clone has only one observation. The gene calls are TRBV28 and TRBJ2-3, with D unclear. Per germline, CDR1 MDHEN and CDR2 SYDVKM. This CDR3 contains 11 residues. Trimming left V 4 bases short and J 7 bases short, with 6 bases between. The chain's CDR3 is CASSSHNTQYF. The DNA of the CDR3 is TGTGCCAGCAGTTCACACAATACGCAGTATTTT.

In this sample, this clone turned up a few times. This chain links TRBV6-1 with TRBJ2-7; 11 nucleotides align to TRBD2. Trimming removed 4 bases from V and 4 bases from J; junction bases left unmatched: 12. This CDR3 is 17 amino acids long. The germline gives CDR1 MNHNS, CDR2 SASEGT. CDR3 sequence reads: CASSVGLAGGLPYEQYF. The DNA of the CDR3 is TGTGCCAGCAGTGTAGGCCTAGCGGGGGGCCTTCCTTACGAGCAGTACTTC.

The genes are TRBV4-2 and TRBJ1-5, with a tentative D call TRBD1 (6 bases). The germline V and J ends were trimmed by 0 bases and 4 bases, with 10 bases remaining between them. CDR1 is LGHNA and CDR2 is YNFKEQ in the germline V gene. The CDR3 contains 15 residues. Here the CDR3 reads CASSQERGGNQPQHF. Written as DNA, the CDR3 is TGTGCCAGCAGCCAAGAGAGGGGGGGGAATCAGCCCCAGCATTTT.

The chain combines TRBV6-1 with TRBJ1-1; 7 bases are shared with TRBD1. Germline V gene sequence: CDR1 MNHNS, CDR2 SASEGT. V lost 2 bases to trimming and J lost 0 bases; unmatched junction nucleotides: 6. The CDR3 length is 16 residues. The CDR3 DNA sequence: TGTGCCAGCAGTGAAATGGGGACAGCTTTGAACACTGAAGCTTTCTTT. This codes for CASSEMGTALNTEAFF.

This chain connects TRBV30 to TRBJ2-5; tentatively, D is TRBD1 (7 bases). Trimming removed 0 bases from V and 5 bases from J, with 13 bases in between. The CDR3 length is 14 residues. Germline CDR1 GTSNPN, CDR2 SVGIG (reference sequence). The CDR3 protein is CAWSVLGGGETQYF. The DNA for the CDR3 is TGTGCCTGGAGTGTGTTAGGAGGGGGCGAGACCCAGTACTTC.

The chain couples TRBV9 to TRBJ2-5; TRBD2 aligns across 11 bases. Per germline, CDR1 SGDLS and CDR2 YYNGEE. V was clipped by 7 bases and J by 5 bases; unmatched bases: 22. The CDR3 length is 19 residues. CDR3 nucleotides: TGTGCCAGCTCCCTATCCCCTTTCGATAGCGGGGGGGCGGGTGAGACCCAGTACTTC. As protein: CASSLSPFDSGGAGETQYF. Combining the CDR3 with reference TRBV9 and TRBJ2-5 gives the whole variable domain DSGVTQTPKHLITATGQRVTLRCSPRSGDLSVYWYQQSLDQGLQFLIQYYNGEERAKGNILERFSAQQFPDLHSELNLSSLELGDSALYFCASSLSPFDSGGAGETQYFGPGTRLLVL.

The chain recombines TRBV19 with TRBJ1-5; tentatively, D is TRBD1 (6 bases). The CDR3 has 16 amino acids. The V end lost 6 bases, the J end lost 3 bases, and 18 bases lay between the germline ends. CDR1 and CDR2 (germline): LNHDA, SQIVND (reference sequence). CDR3 protein: CASRGRGGNSNQPQHF. CDR3 sequence (DNA): TGTGCCAGTAGAGGGAGGGGGGGCAATTCCAATCAGCCCCAGCATTTT.

The chain couples TRBV12-3 or TRBV12-4 to TRBJ2-7; 7 bases line up with TRBD2. The CDR3 covers 13 residues. With V trimmed by 3 bases and J by 3 bases, 2 bases remained unmatched. The CDR3 sequence is CASSFGGGYEQYF. CDR3 nucleotides: TGTGCCAGCAGTTTCGGCGGGGGCTACGAGCAGTACTTC.

This chain uses TRBV30 with TRBJ1-6; 7 positions match TRBD1. Germline CDR1 and CDR2: GTSNPN and SVGIG (reference sequence). With 7 bases clipped from V and 9 bases from J, the junction kept 9 bases outside the gene matches. The CDR3 totals 13 residues. The DNA of the CDR3 is TGTGCCTACAACCGGGACAGCCCTTCACCCCTCCACTTT. It codes for CAYNRDSPSPLHF.